This TCR beta chain was captured by sequencing in a study of CD8 T cells in Susac syndrome. Trimming took off 1 base at V and 1 base at J, with 7 bases between the two ends. The CDR3 has 13 residues. CDR1 SQVTM and CDR2 ANQGSEA come from the germline V gene. With random hexamers, reverse transcription was performed on about 0.5 to 1 ug of RNA. TCRdb reprocessed the immunoSEQ multiplex PCR reads via MiXCR and lists one record per CDR3 protein. The sample has some 300,000 distinct CDR3 sequences, about 85% seen once. Negative isolation was used for CD8+ and CD4+ T cells, and FACS enrichment was applied to TEMRA cells.

This chain connects TRBV29-1 to TRBJ1-1, with D unresolved. Sequenced input: CD8+ T cells from PBMCs. The origin of this receptor is a human donor with multiple sclerosis. CDR3 DNA: TGCAGCGTTGAAGGCAGGAGGAACACTGAAGCTTTCTTT. The encoded protein is CSVEGRRNTEAFF.